The next 24 T cell receptor beta chains were all read from a single sample in a study of blood T cells in healthy people across ages. Using a J-beta primer mix together with a sample-barcoded 5' primer, a second PCR was run for about 6 to 12 cycles. TCRdb called the 5' RACE reads again in MiXCR, with one record for every CDR3 protein. Among roughly 1,000,000 distinct CDR3 sequences listed, less than 25% were seen once. In addition, the sample was reused for a study of T cells of mothers and their children.

Sequenced input: blood. The receptors here all came from a girl between 2 and 10 years old in good health.

The rearrangement joins TRBV5-1 to TRBJ2-3; TRBD1 or TRBD2 may be the D gene (5 bases each). V was pared by 4 bases and J by 1 base, with 16 bases between. The CDR3 is 16 residues long. Germline lookup yields CDR1 SGHRS and CDR2 YFSETQ. CDR3 bases: TGCGCCAGCAGCGTGACGAGGGGCAAGGGCACAGATACGCAGTATTTT. Translation gives CASSVTRGKGTDTQYF. Looking up the rest from reference TRBV5-1 and TRBJ2-3 gives the full variable domain: KAGVTQTPRYLIKTRGQQVTLSCSPISGHRSVSWYQQTPGQGLQFLFEYFSETQRNKGNFPGRFSGRQFSNSRSEMNVSTLELGDSALYLCASSVTRGKGTDTQYFGPGTRLTVL.

The J gene is TRBJ2-5, the V gene TRBV20-1; no firm D call. Germline lookup yields CDR1 DFQATT and CDR2 SNEGSKA (reference sequence). V shed 2 bases and J shed 5 bases, with 12 bases lying between them. The length of the CDR3 is 13 residues. In DNA, the CDR3 is TGCAGTGCTAGAAGTACGGGCCGGGAGACCCAGTACTTC. Protein product: CSARSTGRETQYF.

The chain combines TRBV7-9 with TRBJ2-1; the D is unclear. Germline V gene lookup returns CDR1 SEHNR and CDR2 FQNEAQ (reference sequence). V lost 0 bases, J lost 8 bases, and 5 bases lay in between. The CDR3 extends over 12 amino acids. In DNA form, the CDR3 reads TGTGCCAGCAGCTTAGCTTCGTATGAGCAGTTCTTC. Protein: CASSLASYEQFF.

This clonotype appeared a few times. This chain connects TRBV6-5 to TRBJ2-2; D ambiguous. Trimming removed 8 bases from V and 0 bases from J, with 4 bases in between. Germline loops: CDR1 MNHEY, CDR2 SVGAGI. CDR3 length: 12 residues. The CDR3 spells CASGPNTGELFF. CDR3 coding DNA: TGTGCCAGCGGACCGAACACCGGGGAGCTGTTTTTT.

The sample holds a few counts of this clonotype. The chain uses TRBV7-6 and TRBJ2-7; tentatively, D is TRBD1 (5 bases). The CDR3 sequence is 16 residues long. Trimming left V 4 bases short and J 7 bases short, with 23 bases between. CDR1 is SGHVS and CDR2 is FNYEAQ in the germline V gene. The CDR3 is CASSSPDGAGSGEQYF. CDR3 nucleotides: TGTGCCAGCAGCTCCCCCGACGGTGCAGGGTCGGGTGAGCAGTACTTC.

V is TRBV20-1 and J is TRBJ2-1, with a possible D match to TRBD2 (6 bases). The length of the CDR3 is 12 residues. The V gene lost 5 bases and the J gene lost 6 bases, with 11 bases spanning the gap. Germline loops: CDR1 DFQATT, CDR2 SNEGSKA (reference sequence). CDR3 sequence reads: CSAPSGFNEQFF. As DNA, the CDR3 is TGCAGTGCTCCCAGCGGGTTCAATGAGCAGTTCTTC.

The table lists this clonotype with a few counts. The V and J genes are TRBV20-1 and TRBJ2-5; TRBD2 aligns across 9 bases. This CDR3 has 15 residues. The germline gives CDR1 DFQATT, CDR2 SNEGSKA (reference sequence). V lost 6 bases to trimming and J lost 0 bases; unmatched junction nucleotides: 8. CDR3 coding DNA: TGCAGTGCGCAGTTCATAGCGGGAGACCAAGAGACCCAGTACTTC. Its protein product is CSAQFIAGDQETQYF.

This clonotype was seen more than once but under ten times. V usage is TRBV12-3 or TRBV12-4 and J usage is TRBJ2-5; possible D gene TRBD1, 6 bases. Deletions cut 6 bases from V and 3 bases from J, with 11 bases between. The CDR3 is 13 amino acids. CDR3 protein: CASRLRGEETQYF. For the CDR3, the DNA is TGTGCCAGCAGACTCAGGGGAGAAGAGACCCAGTACTTC.

This rearrangement joins TRBV29-1 to TRBJ2-5; the D is unclear. Per the germline V gene, CDR1 is SQVTM and CDR2 is ANQGSEA. The ends were cut back, 3 bases at V and 3 bases at J, with 14 bases in the middle. The CDR3 runs to 14 residues. In DNA, the CDR3 is TGCAGCGTTGAGTCCTACAATATCAAAGAGACCCAGTACTTC. This encodes CSVESYNIKETQYF. Combining the CDR3 with reference TRBV29-1 and TRBJ2-5 gives the whole variable domain SAVISQKPSRDICQRGTSLTIQCQVDSQVTMMFWYRQQPGQSLTLIATANQGSEATYESGFVIDKFPISRPNLTFSTLTVSNMSPEDSSIYLCSVESYNIKETQYFGPGTRLLVL.

This clonotype was seen a few times. An end of the junction does not agree with germline; a read error may underlie this. The chain joins TRBV10-3 to TRBJ1-1; 7 bases line up with TRBD1. Germline V gene lookup returns CDR1 ENHRY and CDR2 SYGVKD. This CDR3 region has 15 residues. CDR3 nucleotides: TGTGCCATCGGTGAGGGGGACAGAGCGATCTCAGAAGCTTTCTTT. Translating gives CAIGEGDRAISEAFF.

The V gene is TRBV28, the J gene TRBJ1-2; D is perhaps TRBD1 (6 bases). Trimming shortened V by 8 bases and J by 2 bases, and 18 bases separated the two germline ends. Germline V gives CDR1 MDHEN, CDR2 SYDVKM. This CDR3 has 15 residues. CDR3 amino acids: CASSEGVTDNYGYTF. The CDR3 nucleotides are TGTGCCAGCTCCGAGGGGGTTACTGACAACTATGGCTACACCTTC.

The V call is TRBV24-1, the J call TRBJ1-2; 7 positions match TRBD1. The CDR3 is 16 amino acids. The V and J ends lost 3 bases and 4 bases, in that order; junction bases with no gene match: 10. Germline CDR1 KGHDR, CDR2 SFDVKD. In nucleotides, the CDR3 is TGTGCCACCAGTGATCCGAAACAGGGGAACATCTATGGCTACACCTTC. It specifies CATSDPKQGNIYGYTF.

The rearrangement links TRBV11-2 to TRBJ1-1; D is perhaps TRBD1 (6 bases). Trimming left V 4 bases short and J 5 bases short, with 17 bases between. The CDR3 totals 15 residues. Germline V gene sequence: CDR1 SGHAT, CDR2 FQNNGV. CDR3 protein: CASSSQTYRETEAFF. The CDR3 nucleotides read TGTGCCAGCAGCTCCCAGACCTACAGGGAAACTGAAGCTTTCTTT.

The rearrangement links TRBV20-1 to TRBJ1-1; the match to TRBD1 covers 7 bases. Trimming took 1 base from V and 6 from J; bases not matched to a gene: 11. This CDR3 is built from 15 residues. The germline V gene encodes CDR1 DFQATT and CDR2 SNEGSKA (reference sequence). The CDR3 here is CSARAPGGTVSEAFF. Written as DNA, the CDR3 is TGCAGTGCTAGAGCTCCCGGGGGGACAGTCTCTGAAGCTTTCTTT.

This clonotype has just a few counts. The V call is TRBV7-8, the J call TRBJ1-2; no firm D call. Germline V gene data show CDR1 as SGHVS and CDR2 as FQNEAQ. V lost 5 bases to trimming and J lost 4 bases, with 14 bases between them. The CDR3 loop spans 14 amino acids. The CDR3 nucleotides read TGTGCCAGCAGCCCCCAGTCGAAAGTCTATGGCTACACCTTC. Amino acid sequence: CASSPQSKVYGYTF.

This clonotype turned up a few times. The chain is built from TRBV27 and TRBJ2-3, with 8 bases that match TRBD2. Germline loops: CDR1 MNHEY, CDR2 SMNVEV (reference sequence). The CDR3 sequence is 13 residues long. With 3 bases clipped from V and 5 bases from J, the junction kept 1 base outside the gene matches. The CDR3 nucleotides are TGTGCCAGCAGTTTCGGGAGGGGAGATACGCAGTATTTT. Amino acid sequence: CASSFGRGDTQYF.

V gene TRBV9 combines with J gene TRBJ1-4; TRBD1 aligns across 8 bases. Germline-derived CDR1 and CDR2 are SGDLS and YYNGEE. J was trimmed by 4 bases and V by 4 bases; bases with no gene match: 6. The CDR3 has 15 residues. CDR3 in amino acids: CASSPGGQVNEKLFF. For the CDR3, the DNA is TGTGCCAGCAGCCCCGGGGGACAGGTTAATGAAAAACTGTTTTTT.

This clonotype showed up just a few times. The J gene is TRBJ2-5, the V gene TRBV25-1; 7 bases are a match to TRBD1. The J call is uncertain, as TRBJ2-7 better fits the DNA end. The length of the CDR3 is 15 residues. Germline lookup yields CDR1 MGHDK and CDR2 SYGVNS. The CDR3 region is CASRDTTGKNYEQYF. CDR3 DNA sequence: TGTGCCAGCAGGGATACGACAGGGAAGAACTACGAGCAGTACTTC.

This sequence joins TRBV5-1 and TRBJ1-1; TRBD1 matches 9 bases. The CDR3 runs 15 residues. J lost 0 bases, V lost 4 bases, and 4 bases had no gene match. The germline V gene encodes CDR1 SGHRS and CDR2 YFSETQ. In DNA, the CDR3 is TGCGCCAGCAGCGAGGACAGGGGCCTGAACACTGAAGCTTTCTTT. It is translated as CASSEDRGLNTEAFF.

This clonotype was found a few times. This chain joins TRBV6-1 and TRBJ2-3, with 10 bases lining up with TRBD2. The germline V gene encodes CDR1 MNHNS and CDR2 SASEGT. V lost 6 bases, J lost 2 bases, and 2 bases stayed unmatched. The CDR3 has 14 amino acids. The chain's CDR3 is CASRAGGPTDTQYF. The DNA for the CDR3 is TGTGCCAGCAGAGCGGGAGGGCCCACAGATACGCAGTATTTT.

J is TRBJ2-6 and V is TRBV6-2 or TRBV6-3; D is ambiguous. V shed 6 bases and J shed 0 bases, with 12 bases lying between them. This CDR3 region has 16 residues. Germline CDR1 reads MNHEY; CDR2 reads SVGEGT. The CDR3 region has the DNA TGTGCCAGCAGCCCAACTTCAATCTCTGGGGCCAACGTCCTGACTTTC. The encoded protein is CASSPTSISGANVLTF.

In regard to this clonotype: One junction end disagrees with the germline gene, perhaps due to a read error. The rearrangement joins TRBV4-2 to TRBJ2-5; 8 bases are a match to TRBD1. Germline V lookup: CDR1 LGHNA, CDR2 YNFKEQ. The CDR3 has 15 residues. Here the CDR3 DNA reads TGTGCCAGCAGCCAAGATGAGGACAGGGCCTACGAGCAGTACTTT. Translating it yields CASSQDEDRAYEQYF.

This clonotype has more than one count but fewer than ten. The rearrangement links TRBV27 to TRBJ1-2; 8 nucleotides agree with TRBD1. V dropped 4 bases and J dropped 7; count of bases not matched to a gene: 8. Germline lookup yields CDR1 MNHEY and CDR2 SMNVEV (reference sequence). The CDR3 length is 14 residues. CDR3 in DNA: TGTGCCAGCAGTTCCAGACAGGGGCCCCCTGGCTACACCTTC. As protein: CASSSRQGPPGYTF.

This clonotype was observed a handful of times. The genes are TRBV7-2 and TRBJ2-5; TRBD2 matches 12 bases. The CDR3 has 15 amino acids. Trimming at V came to 5 bases and at J to 5 bases, leaving 6 bases not matched to a gene. The germline gives CDR1 SGHTA, CDR2 FQGNSA. The chain's CDR3 is CASSGRTSGDETQYF. The CDR3 bases are TGTGCCAGCAGCGGTCGGACTAGCGGGGACGAGACCCAGTACTTC.